This TCR beta chain comes out of a study of PD-1 blockade in classical Hodgkin lymphoma. Looking at the study overall: Patients were treated with nivolumab at 3 mg/kg, and this was given intravenously every 2 weeks.

Of note for this clone: Its antigen is not known.

The ends were cut back, 0 bases at V and 1 base at J, with 13 bases in the middle. The CDR3 has 16 residues. Germline V gene sequence: CDR1 WSHSY, CDR2 SAAADI. Clones were read by immunoSEQ multiplex PCR, and TCRdb kept only the in-frame ones, dropping some. This table holds 32,000 or so clones, roughly 90% found once. Time point in this sample: cycle 4 day 1 (C4D1), after 6 weeks of nivolumab. Each patient's relapse followed autologous stem cell transplantation, and brentuximab vedotin exposure varied. CD4+ T cells were purified from thawed PBMCs by magnetic negative selection. Study-wide results and caveats: Newly diagnosed and completely responding patients shared comparable baseline diversity. Those starting nivolumab under 1 year post-ASCT were excluded.

This TCR derives from a human donor with classical Hodgkin lymphoma. The V gene is TRBV10-2, the J gene TRBJ2-7; the D is unclear. Sequenced material: CD4+ T cells from blood, taken before the fourth cycle of nivolumab. CDR3 DNA: TGCGCCAGCAGTGAGTCGGGCAGCTCCGGATCCTACGAGCAGTACTTC. Its translation: CASSESGSSGSYEQYF.